This T cell receptor beta chain was identified during a study of blood T cell repertoires in COVID-19. The CDR3 has 11 residues. Per the germline V gene, CDR1 is MNHEY and CDR2 is SVGAGI. Trimming stripped 7 bases from V and 1 base from J, with 4 bases between. Sequencing used immunoSEQ multiplex PCR; TCRdb keeps in-frame clones, though not all of them. The data hold approximately 470,000 clones, with about nine tenths observed a single time. The clonotype was recovered from a woman aged 18 to 35 who had recovered from COVID-19. Sequencing was done on a sample of PBMCs or T cells enriched from blood (not recorded which). The rearrangement joins TRBV6-5 to TRBJ1-1; D gene unclear. This CDR3 is CASTSNTEAFF. As DNA, the CDR3 is TGTGCCAGCACCTCGAACACTGAAGCTTTCTTT.